This passage covers 8 T cell receptor beta chains from one sample sequenced in a study of cytomegalovirus exposure and HLA in healthy donors. This PCR relied on a set of 60 Vbeta primers and 13 Jbeta primers. Libraries were prepared by immunoSEQ multiplex PCR; TCRdb keeps only in-frame clonotypes and omits some of them. The profile shows about 47,000 clones, under 75% of them singletons. Sequenced material: PBMCs. The source of these receptors is a man aged 30 to 45 in good health and CMV-seronegative.

The J gene is TRBJ1-2, the V gene TRBV30; no reliable D call. The CDR3 totals 14 residues. The V end lost 0 bases, the J end lost 6 bases, and 14 bases lay between the germline ends. CDR1 is GTSNPN, CDR2 SVGIG, per germline (reference sequence). CDR3 sequence reads: CAWSVLAEVDGYTF. The CDR3 bases are TGTGCCTGGAGTGTACTAGCAGAAGTCGATGGCTACACCTTC. The entire variable domain, with the rest obtained from reference TRBV30 and TRBJ1-2, is as follows: SQTIHQWPATLVQPVGSPLSLECTVEGTSNPNLYWYRQAAGRGLQLLFYSVGIGQISSEVPQNLSASRPQDRQFILSSKKLLLSDSGFYLCAWSVLAEVDGYTFGSGTRLTVV.

J is TRBJ2-3 and V is TRBV30; possible D gene TRBD2, 5 bases. The V gene lost 0 bases and the J gene lost 1 base, with 14 bases spanning the gap. The CDR3 spans 16 residues. Germline CDR1 GTSNPN, CDR2 SVGIG (reference sequence). For the CDR3, the DNA is TGTGCCTGGAGTGTACCCGGCGGGTTTGGCACAGATACGCAGTATTTT. Its protein product is CAWSVPGGFGTDTQYF. The full variable domain, completed using reference TRBV30 and TRBJ2-3, is SQTIHQWPATLVQPVGSPLSLECTVEGTSNPNLYWYRQAAGRGLQLLFYSVGIGQISSEVPQNLSASRPQDRQFILSSKKLLLSDSGFYLCAWSVPGGFGTDTQYFGPGTRLTVL.

The chain carries TRBV6-6 and TRBJ1-5; tentative D call: TRBD1 (5 bases). Germline V lookup: CDR1 MNHNY, CDR2 SVGAGI (reference sequence). The length of the CDR3 is 14 residues. The V and J ends lost 4 bases and 2 bases respectively, with 9 bases between them. As DNA, the CDR3 is TGTGCCAGCAGTTCCCTAGGGGGCAATCAGCCCCAGCATTTT. Its protein product is CASSSLGGNQPQHF.

Here the CDR3 DNA reads TGTGCCAGCAGCTTAGGGGTCGCGGCCTACAATGAGCAGTTCTTC. Amino acid sequence: CASSLGVAAYNEQFF. The chain is built from TRBV5-6 and TRBJ2-1, with D perhaps TRBD1 (5 bases). V shed 2 bases and J shed 2 bases, with 11 bases lying between them. Germline V lookup: CDR1 SGHDT, CDR2 YYEEEE. The CDR3 spans 15 residues.

The chain recombines TRBV6-4 with TRBJ2-1, with 9 bases aligning to TRBD2. Germline V gives CDR1 MRHNA, CDR2 SNTAGT. V gave up 4 bases and J gave up 8 bases; unmatched junction bases: 9. The CDR3 totals 15 residues. CDR3 in amino acids: CASSAQLAGLHEQFF. CDR3 DNA: TGTGCCAGCAGTGCCCAACTAGCGGGTTTACATGAGCAGTTCTTC.

The gene calls are TRBV6-1 and TRBJ1-4; D is possibly TRBD1 (5 bases). The CDR3 totals 13 residues. Germline-derived CDR1 and CDR2 are MNHNS and SASEGT. The ends were cut back, 6 bases at V and 10 bases at J, with 15 bases in the middle. CDR3 amino acids: CASRDQSTGKLFF. CDR3 bases: TGTGCCAGCAGGGACCAGTCTACAGGAAAACTGTTTTTT.

The rearrangement links TRBV30 to TRBJ2-3; 10 nucleotides agree with TRBD2. The CDR3 is 15 residues long. The V segment lost 4 bases and the J segment 4 bases; nucleotides outside the gene matches: 8. Per the germline V gene, CDR1 is GTSNPN and CDR2 is SVGIG (reference sequence). The CDR3 DNA follows: TGTGCCTGGACCCCGGTCAGCGGGAGGGCAGATACGCAGTATTTT. This translates into CAWTPVSGRADTQYF.

The table lists this clone with a count of one. The chain has TRBV11-2 and TRBJ1-5; 10 nucleotides match TRBD1. V shed 4 bases, J shed 2 bases, and the junction held 2 bases outside the gene matches. Per germline, CDR1 SGHAT and CDR2 FQNNGV. This CDR3 region has 15 residues. The CDR3 loop is CASSWGTGGNQPQHF. CDR3 nucleotides: TGTGCCAGCAGCTGGGGGACAGGGGGCAATCAGCCCCAGCATTTT.